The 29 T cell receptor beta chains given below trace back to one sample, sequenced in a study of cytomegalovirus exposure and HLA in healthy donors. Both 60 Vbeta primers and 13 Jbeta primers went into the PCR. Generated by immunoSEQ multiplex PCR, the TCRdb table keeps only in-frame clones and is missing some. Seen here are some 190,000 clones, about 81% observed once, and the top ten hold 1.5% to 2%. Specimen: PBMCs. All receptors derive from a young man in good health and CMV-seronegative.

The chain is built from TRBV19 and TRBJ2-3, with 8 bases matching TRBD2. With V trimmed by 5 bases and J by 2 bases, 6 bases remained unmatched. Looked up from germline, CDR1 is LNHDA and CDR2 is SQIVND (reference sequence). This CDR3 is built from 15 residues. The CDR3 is CASSFSGGPTDTQYF. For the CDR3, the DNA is TGTGCCAGTAGTTTCTCGGGAGGGCCCACAGATACGCAGTATTTT.

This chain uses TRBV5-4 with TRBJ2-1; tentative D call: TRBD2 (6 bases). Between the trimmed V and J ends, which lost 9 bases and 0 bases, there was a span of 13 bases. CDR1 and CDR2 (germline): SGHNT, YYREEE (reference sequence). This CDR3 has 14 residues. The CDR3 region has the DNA TGTGCCACCTCGGCGGGGTCCTCCTACAATGAGCAGTTCTTC. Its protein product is CATSAGSSYNEQFF.

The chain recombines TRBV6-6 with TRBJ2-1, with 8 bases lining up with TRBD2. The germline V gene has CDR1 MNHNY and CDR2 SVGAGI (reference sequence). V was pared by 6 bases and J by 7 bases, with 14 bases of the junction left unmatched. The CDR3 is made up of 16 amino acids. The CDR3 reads CASRPPGGGRLNEQFF. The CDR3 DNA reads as TGTGCCAGCAGACCCCCGGGGGGCGGGAGGCTTAATGAGCAGTTCTTC.

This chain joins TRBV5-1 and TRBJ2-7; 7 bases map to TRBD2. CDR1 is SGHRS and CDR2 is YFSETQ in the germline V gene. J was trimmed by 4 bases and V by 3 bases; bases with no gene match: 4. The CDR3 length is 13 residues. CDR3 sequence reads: CASSSGRQYEQYF. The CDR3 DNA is TGCGCCAGCAGCTCCGGGAGGCAGTACGAGCAGTACTTC.

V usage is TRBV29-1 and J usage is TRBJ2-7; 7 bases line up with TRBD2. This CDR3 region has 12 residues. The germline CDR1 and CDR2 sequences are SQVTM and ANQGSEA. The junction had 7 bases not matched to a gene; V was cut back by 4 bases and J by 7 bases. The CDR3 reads CSVGGSDREQYF. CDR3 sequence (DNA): TGCAGCGTTGGCGGGAGTGATCGAGAGCAGTACTTC.

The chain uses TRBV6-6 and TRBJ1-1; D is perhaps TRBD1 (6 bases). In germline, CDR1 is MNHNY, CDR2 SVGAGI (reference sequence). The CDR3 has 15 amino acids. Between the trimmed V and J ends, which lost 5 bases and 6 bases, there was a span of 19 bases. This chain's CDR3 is CASSPKGGDFSEAFF. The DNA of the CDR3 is TGTGCCAGCAGTCCCAAAGGGGGGGATTTCTCTGAAGCTTTCTTT.

CDR3 residues: CASSPRQGDIQYF. For the CDR3, the DNA is TGTGCCAGCTCACCCCGACAGGGGGACATTCAGTACTTC. The chain carries TRBV18 and TRBJ2-4; 9 nucleotides line up with TRBD1. Trimming at V came to 3 bases and at J to 8 bases, leaving 2 bases not matched to a gene. The CDR3 is made up of 13 amino acids. Per the germline V gene, CDR1 is KGHSH and CDR2 is LQKENI.

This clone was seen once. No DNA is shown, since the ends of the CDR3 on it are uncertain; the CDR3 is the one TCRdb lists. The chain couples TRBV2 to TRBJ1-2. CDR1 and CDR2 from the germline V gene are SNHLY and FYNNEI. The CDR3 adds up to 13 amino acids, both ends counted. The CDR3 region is CASSEVEVGGGNF.

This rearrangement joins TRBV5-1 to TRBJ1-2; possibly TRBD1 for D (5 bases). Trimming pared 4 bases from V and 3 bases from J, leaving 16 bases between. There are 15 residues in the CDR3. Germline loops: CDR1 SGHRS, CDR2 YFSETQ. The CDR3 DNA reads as TGCGCCAGCAGCCCCAGGGTGTCCCTTTACTATGGCTACACCTTC. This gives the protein CASSPRVSLYYGYTF.

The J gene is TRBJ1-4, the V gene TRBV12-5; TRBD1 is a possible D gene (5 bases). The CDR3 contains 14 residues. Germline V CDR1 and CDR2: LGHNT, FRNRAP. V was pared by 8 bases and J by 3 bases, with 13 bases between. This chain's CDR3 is CASRGSGSNEKLFF. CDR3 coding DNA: TGTGCTAGTAGGGGTTCGGGTTCTAATGAAAAACTGTTTTTT.

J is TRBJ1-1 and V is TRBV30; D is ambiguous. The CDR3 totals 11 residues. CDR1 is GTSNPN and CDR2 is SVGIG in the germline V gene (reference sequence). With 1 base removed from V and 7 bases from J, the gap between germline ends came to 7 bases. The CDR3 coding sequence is TGTGCCTGGAGTGAACTCTATGAAGCTTTCTTT. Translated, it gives CAWSELYEAFF.

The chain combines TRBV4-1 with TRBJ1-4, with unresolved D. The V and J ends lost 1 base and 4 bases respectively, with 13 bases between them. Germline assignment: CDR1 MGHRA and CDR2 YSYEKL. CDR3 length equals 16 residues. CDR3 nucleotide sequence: TGCGCCAGCAGCCAAGTCGAGTCGGTCCATAATGAAAAACTGTTTTTT. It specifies CASSQVESVHNEKLFF.

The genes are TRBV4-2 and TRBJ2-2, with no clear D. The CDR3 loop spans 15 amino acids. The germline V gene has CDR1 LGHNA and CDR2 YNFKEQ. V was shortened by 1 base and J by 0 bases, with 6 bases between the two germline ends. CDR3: CASSQVAANTGELFF. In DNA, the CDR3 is TGTGCCAGCAGCCAAGTGGCCGCGAACACCGGGGAGCTGTTTTTT.

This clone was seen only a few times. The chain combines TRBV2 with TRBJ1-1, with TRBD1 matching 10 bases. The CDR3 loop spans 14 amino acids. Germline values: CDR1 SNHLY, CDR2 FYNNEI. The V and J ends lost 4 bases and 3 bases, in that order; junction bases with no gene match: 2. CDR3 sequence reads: CASSVDRGDTEAFF. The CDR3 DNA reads TGTGCCAGCAGTGTGGACAGGGGGGACACTGAAGCTTTCTTT.

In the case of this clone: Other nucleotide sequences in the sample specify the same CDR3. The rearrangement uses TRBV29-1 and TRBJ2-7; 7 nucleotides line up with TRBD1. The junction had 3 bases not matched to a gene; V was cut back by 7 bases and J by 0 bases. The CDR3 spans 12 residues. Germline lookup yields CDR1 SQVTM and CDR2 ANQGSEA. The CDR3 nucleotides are TGCAGCGCTCGACAGGGCTCCTACGAGCAGTACTTC. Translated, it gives CSARQGSYEQYF.

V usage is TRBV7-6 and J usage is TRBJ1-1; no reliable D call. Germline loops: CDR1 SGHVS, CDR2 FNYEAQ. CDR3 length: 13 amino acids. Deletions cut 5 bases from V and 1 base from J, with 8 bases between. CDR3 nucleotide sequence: TGTGCCAGCAGCCAAACAGAGAACACTGAAGCTTTCTTT. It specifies CASSQTENTEAFF.

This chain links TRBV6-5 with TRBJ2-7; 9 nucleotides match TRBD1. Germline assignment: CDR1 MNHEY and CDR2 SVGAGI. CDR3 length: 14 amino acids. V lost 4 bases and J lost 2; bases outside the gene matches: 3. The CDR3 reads CASSSGTGTYEQYF. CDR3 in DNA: TGTGCCAGCAGTTCCGGGACAGGGACCTACGAGCAGTACTTC.

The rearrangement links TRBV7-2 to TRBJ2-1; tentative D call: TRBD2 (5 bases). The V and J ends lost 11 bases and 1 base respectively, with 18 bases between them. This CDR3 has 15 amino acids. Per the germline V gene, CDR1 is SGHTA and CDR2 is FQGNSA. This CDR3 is CASKEALGSYNEQFF. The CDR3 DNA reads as TGTGCCTCGAAGGAGGCCCTGGGGTCCTACAATGAGCAGTTCTTC.

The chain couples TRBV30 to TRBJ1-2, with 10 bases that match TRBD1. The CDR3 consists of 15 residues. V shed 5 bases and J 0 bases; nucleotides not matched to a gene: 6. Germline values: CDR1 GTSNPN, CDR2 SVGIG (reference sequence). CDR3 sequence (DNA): TGTGCCTGGTTCGGGACAGGGGTTTCTAACTATGGCTACACCTTC. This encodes CAWFGTGVSNYGYTF.

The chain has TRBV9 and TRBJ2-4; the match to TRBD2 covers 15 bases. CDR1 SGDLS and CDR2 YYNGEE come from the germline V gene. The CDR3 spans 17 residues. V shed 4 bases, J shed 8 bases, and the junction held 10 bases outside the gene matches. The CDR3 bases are TGTGCCAGCAGCCCCCGGACTAGCGGGAGGGATCGGGACATTCAGTACTTC. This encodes CASSPRTSGRDRDIQYF. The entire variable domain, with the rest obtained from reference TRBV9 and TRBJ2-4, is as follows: DSGVTQTPKHLITATGQRVTLRCSPRSGDLSVYWYQQSLDQGLQFLIQYYNGEERAKGNILERFSAQQFPDLHSELNLSSLELGDSALYFCASSPRTSGRDRDIQYFGAGTRLSVL.

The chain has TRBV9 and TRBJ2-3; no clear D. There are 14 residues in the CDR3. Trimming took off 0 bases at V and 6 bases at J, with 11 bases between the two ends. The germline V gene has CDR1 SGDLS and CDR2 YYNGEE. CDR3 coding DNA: TGTGCCAGCAGCGTAGCTACGGGTTCGGATACGCAGTATTTT. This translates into CASSVATGSDTQYF.

The CDR3 DNA reads as TGTGCCAGCAGCTTAGTCTCCGGGACTAGGGAGACCCAGTACTTC. Encoded protein: CASSLVSGTRETQYF. The J gene is TRBJ2-5, the V gene TRBV11-3; TRBD2 matches 8 bases. Germline CDR1 SGHNT, CDR2 YENEEA. V lost 1 base and J lost 5; bases outside the gene matches: 6. This CDR3 is 15 amino acids long.

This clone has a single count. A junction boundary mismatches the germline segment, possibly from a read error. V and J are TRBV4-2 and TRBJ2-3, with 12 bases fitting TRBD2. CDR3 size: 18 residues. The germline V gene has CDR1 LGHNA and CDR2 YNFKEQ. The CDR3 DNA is TGTGCCGGCAGCCAAGATGGGGCGACTAGCGGGAGTACAGATACGCAGTATTTT. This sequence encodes CAGSQDGATSGSTDTQYF.

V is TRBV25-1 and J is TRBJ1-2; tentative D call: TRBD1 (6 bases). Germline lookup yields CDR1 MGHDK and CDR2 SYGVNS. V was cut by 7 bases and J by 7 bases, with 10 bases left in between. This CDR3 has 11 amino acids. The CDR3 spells CASKQGSGYTF. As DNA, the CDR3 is TGTGCCAGCAAGCAGGGGAGTGGCTACACCTTC.

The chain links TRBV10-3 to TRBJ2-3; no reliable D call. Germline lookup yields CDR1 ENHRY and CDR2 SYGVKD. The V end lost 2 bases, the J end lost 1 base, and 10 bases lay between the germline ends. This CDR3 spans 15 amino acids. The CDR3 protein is CAISELGTRTDTQYF. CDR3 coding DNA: TGTGCCATCAGTGAGCTAGGCACACGCACAGATACGCAGTATTTT.

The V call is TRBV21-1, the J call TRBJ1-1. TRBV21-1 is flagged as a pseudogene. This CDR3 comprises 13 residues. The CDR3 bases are TGTGCCAGCAGCCGTAGGAGGAACACTGAAGCTTTCTTT. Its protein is CASSRRRNTEAFF.

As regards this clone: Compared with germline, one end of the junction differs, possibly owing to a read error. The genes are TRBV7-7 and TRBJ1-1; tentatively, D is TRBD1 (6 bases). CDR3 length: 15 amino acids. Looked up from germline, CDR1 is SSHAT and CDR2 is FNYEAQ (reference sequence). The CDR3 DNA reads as TGTGCTAGCAGCTCCCAGGGCAGGGGCGGCACTGAAGCTTTCTTT. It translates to CASSSQGRGGTEAFF.

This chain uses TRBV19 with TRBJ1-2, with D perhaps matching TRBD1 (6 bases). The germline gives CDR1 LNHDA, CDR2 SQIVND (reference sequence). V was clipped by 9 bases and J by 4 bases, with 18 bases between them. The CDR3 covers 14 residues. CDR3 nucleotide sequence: TGTGCCAGCCAAACTAACAGGGAGATCTATGGCTACACCTTC. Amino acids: CASQTNREIYGYTF.

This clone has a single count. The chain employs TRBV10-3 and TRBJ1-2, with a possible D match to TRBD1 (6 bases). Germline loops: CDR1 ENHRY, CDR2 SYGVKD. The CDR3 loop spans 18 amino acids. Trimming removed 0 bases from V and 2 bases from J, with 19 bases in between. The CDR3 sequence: CAISESGSGTSLNYGYTF. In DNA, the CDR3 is TGTGCCATCAGTGAGTCGGGGTCGGGGACATCCTTAAACTATGGCTACACCTTC.